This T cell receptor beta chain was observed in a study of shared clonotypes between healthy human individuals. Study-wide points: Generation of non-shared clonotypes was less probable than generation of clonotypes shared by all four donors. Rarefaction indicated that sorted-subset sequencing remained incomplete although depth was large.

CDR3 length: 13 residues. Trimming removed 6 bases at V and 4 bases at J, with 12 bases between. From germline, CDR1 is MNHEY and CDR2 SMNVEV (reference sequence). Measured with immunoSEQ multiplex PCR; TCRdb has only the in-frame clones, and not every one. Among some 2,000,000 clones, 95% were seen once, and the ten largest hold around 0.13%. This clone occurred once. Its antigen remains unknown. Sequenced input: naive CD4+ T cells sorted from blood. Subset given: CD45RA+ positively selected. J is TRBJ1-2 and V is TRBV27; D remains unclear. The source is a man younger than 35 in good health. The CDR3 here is CASSTSPSYGYTF. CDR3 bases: TGTGCCAGCAGCACCAGTCCCTCCTATGGCTACACCTTC.